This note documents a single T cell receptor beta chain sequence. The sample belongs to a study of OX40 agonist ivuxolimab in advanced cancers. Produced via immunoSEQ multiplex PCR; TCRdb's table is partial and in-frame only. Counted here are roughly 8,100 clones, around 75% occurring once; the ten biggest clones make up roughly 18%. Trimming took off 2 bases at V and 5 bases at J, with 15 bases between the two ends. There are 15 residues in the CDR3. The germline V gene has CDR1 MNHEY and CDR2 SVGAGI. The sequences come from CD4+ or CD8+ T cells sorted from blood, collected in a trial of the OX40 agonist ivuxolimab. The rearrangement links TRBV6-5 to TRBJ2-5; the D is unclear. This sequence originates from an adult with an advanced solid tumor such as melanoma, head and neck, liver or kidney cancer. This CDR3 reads CASSYRSLSGETQYF. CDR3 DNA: TGTGCCAGCAGTTACCGCTCCCTCAGTGGGGAGACCCAGTACTTC.